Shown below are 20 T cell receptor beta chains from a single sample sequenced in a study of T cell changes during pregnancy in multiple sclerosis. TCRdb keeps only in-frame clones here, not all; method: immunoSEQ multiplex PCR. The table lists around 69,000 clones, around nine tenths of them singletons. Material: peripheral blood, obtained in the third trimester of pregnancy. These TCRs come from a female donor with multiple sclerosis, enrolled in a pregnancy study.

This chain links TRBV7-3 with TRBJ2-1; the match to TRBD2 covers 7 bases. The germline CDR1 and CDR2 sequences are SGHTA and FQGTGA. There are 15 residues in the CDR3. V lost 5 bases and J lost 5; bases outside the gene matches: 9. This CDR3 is CASSPQAGTNNEQFF. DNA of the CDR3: TGTGCCAGCAGCCCCCAAGCCGGGACTAACAATGAGCAGTTCTTC.

CDR3 protein: CASSQDVRGTNEKLFF. The CDR3 DNA reads TGCGCCAGCAGCCAAGATGTTAGGGGCACTAATGAAAAACTGTTTTTT. The chain recombines TRBV4-1 with TRBJ1-4, with D possibly matching TRBD1 (5 bases). The V gene's germline CDR1 is MGHRA and CDR2 YSYEKL. The CDR3 is 16 residues long. V was pared by 0 bases and J by 2 bases, with 10 bases between.

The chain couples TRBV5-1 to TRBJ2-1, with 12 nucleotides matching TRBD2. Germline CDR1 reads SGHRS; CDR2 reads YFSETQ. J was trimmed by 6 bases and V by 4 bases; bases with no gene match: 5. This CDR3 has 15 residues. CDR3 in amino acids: CASSPPSGRANEQFF. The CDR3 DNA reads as TGCGCCAGCAGCCCCCCTAGCGGGAGGGCCAATGAGCAGTTCTTC.

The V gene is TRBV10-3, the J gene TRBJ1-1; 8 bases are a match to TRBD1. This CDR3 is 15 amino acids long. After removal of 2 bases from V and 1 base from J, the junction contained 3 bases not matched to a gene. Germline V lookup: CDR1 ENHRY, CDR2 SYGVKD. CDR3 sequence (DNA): TGTGCCATCAGTGAGACAGGGGGGACGAACACTGAAGCTTTCTTT. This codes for CAISETGGTNTEAFF.

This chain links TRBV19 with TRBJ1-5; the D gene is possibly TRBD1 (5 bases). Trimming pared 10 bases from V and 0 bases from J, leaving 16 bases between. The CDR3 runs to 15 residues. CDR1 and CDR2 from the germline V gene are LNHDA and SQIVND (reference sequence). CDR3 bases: TGTGCCACCGACATCCAGGGCTATAGCAATCAGCCCCAGCATTTT. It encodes CATDIQGYSNQPQHF.

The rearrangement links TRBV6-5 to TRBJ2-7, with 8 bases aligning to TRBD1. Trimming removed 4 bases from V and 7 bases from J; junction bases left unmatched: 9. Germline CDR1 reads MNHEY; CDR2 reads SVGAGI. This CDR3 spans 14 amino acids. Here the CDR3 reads CASSSGGHLSEQYF. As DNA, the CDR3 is TGTGCCAGCAGTTCAGGGGGCCACTTGAGTGAGCAGTACTTC.

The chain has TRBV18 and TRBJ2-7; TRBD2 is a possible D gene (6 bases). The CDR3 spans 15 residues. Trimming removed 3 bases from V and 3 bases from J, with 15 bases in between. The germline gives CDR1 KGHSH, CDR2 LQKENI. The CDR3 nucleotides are TGTGCCAGCTCACCCTCTCGACTAGGGAACTACGAGCAGTACTTC. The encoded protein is CASSPSRLGNYEQYF.

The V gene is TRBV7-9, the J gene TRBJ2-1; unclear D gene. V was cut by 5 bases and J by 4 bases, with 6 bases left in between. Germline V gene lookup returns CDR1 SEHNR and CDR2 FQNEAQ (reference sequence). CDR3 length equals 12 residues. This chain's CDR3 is CASSEIYNEQFF. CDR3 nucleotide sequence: TGTGCCAGCAGCGAGATTTACAATGAGCAGTTCTTC. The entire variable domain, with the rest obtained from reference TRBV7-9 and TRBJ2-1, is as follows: DTGVSQNPRHKITKRGQNVTFRCDPISEHNRLYWYRQTLGQGPEFLTYFQNEAQLEKSRLLSDRFSAERPKGSFSTLEIQRTEQGDSAMYLCASSEIYNEQFFGPGTRLTVL.

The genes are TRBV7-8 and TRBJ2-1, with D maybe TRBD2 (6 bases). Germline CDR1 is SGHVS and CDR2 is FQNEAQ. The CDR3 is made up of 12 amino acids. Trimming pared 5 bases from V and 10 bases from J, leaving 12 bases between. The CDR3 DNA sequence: TGTGCCAGCAGCCCGACGGGGGTCGAGCAGTTCTTC. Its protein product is CASSPTGVEQFF.

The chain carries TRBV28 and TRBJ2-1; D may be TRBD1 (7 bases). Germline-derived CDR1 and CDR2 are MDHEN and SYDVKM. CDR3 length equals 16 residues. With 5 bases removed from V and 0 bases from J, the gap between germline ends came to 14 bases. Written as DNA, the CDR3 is TGTGCCAGCAGTGCTGCGGGACAGAGCTCCTACAATGAGCAGTTCTTC. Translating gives CASSAAGQSSYNEQFF. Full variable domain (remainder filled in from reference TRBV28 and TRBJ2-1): DVKVTQSSRYLVKRTGEKVFLECVQDMDHENMFWYRQDPGLGLRLIYFSYDVKMKEKGDIPEGYSVSREKKERFSLILESASTNQTSMYLCASSAAGQSSYNEQFFGPGTRLTVL.

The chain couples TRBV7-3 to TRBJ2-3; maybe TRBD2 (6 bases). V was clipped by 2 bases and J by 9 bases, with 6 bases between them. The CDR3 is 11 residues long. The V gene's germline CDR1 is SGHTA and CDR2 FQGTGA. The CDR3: CASSLGGTQYF. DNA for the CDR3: TGTGCCAGCAGCTTAGGAGGGACGCAGTATTTT.

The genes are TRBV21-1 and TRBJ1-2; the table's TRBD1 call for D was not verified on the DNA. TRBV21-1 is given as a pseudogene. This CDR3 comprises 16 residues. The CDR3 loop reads CASSNVSPDRDEGYTF. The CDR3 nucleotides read TGTGCCAGCAGCAATGTATCCCCAGACAGGGATGAAGGCTACACCTTC.

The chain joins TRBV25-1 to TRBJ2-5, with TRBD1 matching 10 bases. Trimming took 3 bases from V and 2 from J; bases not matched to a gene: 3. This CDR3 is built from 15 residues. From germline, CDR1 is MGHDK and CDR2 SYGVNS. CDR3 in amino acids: CASSEGQGKQETQYF. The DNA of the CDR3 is TGTGCCAGCAGTGAGGGACAGGGGAAACAAGAGACCCAGTACTTC.

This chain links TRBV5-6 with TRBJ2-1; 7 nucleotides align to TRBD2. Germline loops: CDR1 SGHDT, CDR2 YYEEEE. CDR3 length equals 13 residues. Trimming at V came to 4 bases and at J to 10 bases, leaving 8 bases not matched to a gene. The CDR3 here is CASSPGLVDEQFF. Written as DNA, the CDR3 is TGTGCCAGCAGCCCCGGACTAGTAGACGAGCAGTTCTTC.

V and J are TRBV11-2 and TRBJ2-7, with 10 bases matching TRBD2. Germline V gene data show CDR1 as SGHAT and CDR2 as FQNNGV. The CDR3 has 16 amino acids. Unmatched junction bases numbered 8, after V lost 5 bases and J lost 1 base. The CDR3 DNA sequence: TGTGCCAGCAGCCCCAGCGGGAGGGGTAATTCCTACGAGCAGTACTTC. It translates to CASSPSGRGNSYEQYF.

CDR3 DNA: TGTGCCAGCAGCCAAGTCGGGAGGCACACCGGGGAGCTGTTTTTT. The encoded protein is CASSQVGRHTGELFF. This chain joins TRBV4-2 and TRBJ2-2; 7 bases are shared with TRBD2. With V trimmed by 1 base and J by 3 bases, 2 bases remained unmatched. Germline V gene sequence: CDR1 LGHNA, CDR2 YNFKEQ. This CDR3 has 15 residues.

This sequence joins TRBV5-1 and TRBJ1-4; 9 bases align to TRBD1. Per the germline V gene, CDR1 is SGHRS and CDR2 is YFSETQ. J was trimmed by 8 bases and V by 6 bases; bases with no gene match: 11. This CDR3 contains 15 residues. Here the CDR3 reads CASNTGGAYAEKLFF. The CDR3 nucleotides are TGCGCCAGCAATACAGGGGGCGCCTATGCGGAAAAACTGTTTTTT.

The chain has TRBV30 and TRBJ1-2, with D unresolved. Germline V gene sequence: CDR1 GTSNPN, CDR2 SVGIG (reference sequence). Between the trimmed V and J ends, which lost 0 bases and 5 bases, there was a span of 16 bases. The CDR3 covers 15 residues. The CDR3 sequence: CAWSVLSGSLYGYTF. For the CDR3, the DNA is TGTGCCTGGAGTGTACTTTCAGGCTCCTTATATGGCTACACCTTC.

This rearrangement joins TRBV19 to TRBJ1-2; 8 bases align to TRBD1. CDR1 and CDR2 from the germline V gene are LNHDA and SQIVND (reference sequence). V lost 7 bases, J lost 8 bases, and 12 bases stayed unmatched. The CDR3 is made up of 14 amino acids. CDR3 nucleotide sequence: TGTGCCAGTACCGGGACAGGAGGAGTAGGGGGCTACACCTTC. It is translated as CASTGTGGVGGYTF. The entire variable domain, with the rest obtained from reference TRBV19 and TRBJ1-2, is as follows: DGGITQSPKYLFRKEGQNVTLSCEQNLNHDAMYWYRQDPGQGLRLIYYSQIVNDFQKGDIAEGYSVSREKKESFPLTVTSAQKNPTAFYLCASTGTGGVGGYTFGSGTRLTVV.

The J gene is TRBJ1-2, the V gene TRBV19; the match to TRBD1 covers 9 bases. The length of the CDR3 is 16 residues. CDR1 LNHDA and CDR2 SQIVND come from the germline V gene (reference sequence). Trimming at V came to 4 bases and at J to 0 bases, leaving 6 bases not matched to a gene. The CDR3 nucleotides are TGTGCCAGTAGTACAAACAGGGGGCTTACTAACTATGGCTACACCTTC. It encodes CASSTNRGLTNYGYTF.